A single sample is the source of the 13 T cell receptor beta chains below, sequenced in a study of T cell repertoires in cytomegalovirus infection. Via MiXCR, TCRdb re-called the reads, giving one row per CDR3 protein. The sample yields about 250,000 distinct CDR3 sequences, over 15% seen once. Sequencing was done on a sample of CD8+ T cells from PBMCs. The receptors were sampled from a human donor in good health (CMV status not recorded). Some clones in this sample may be carry-over from other donors' samples.

This clonotype was recorded many times. V gene TRBV6-2 or TRBV6-3 combines with J gene TRBJ2-7; a weak D match, TRBD2 (6 bases). Trimming left V 7 bases short and J 1 base short, with 29 bases between. Germline CDR1 and CDR2: MNHEY and SVGEGT. CDR3 size: 19 residues. The CDR3 bases are TGTGCCAGCAACGCTTCTGCCGGGACTGCAGTCCAAGGGTCCTACGAGCAGTACTTC. It specifies CASNASAGTAVQGSYEQYF.

This chain joins TRBV7-9 and TRBJ2-1; no firm D call. The germline V gene has CDR1 SEHNR and CDR2 FQNEAQ (reference sequence). The ends were cut back, 4 bases at V and 9 bases at J, with 13 bases in the middle. The CDR3 loop spans 13 amino acids. The CDR3 sequence is CASSSRTSSEQFF. CDR3 nucleotides: TGTGCCAGCAGCTCGCGAACTTCTAGTGAGCAGTTCTTC. The full variable domain, its missing parts supplied by reference TRBV7-9 and TRBJ2-1, is DTGVSQNPRHKITKRGQNVTFRCDPISEHNRLYWYRQTLGQGPEFLTYFQNEAQLEKSRLLSDRFSAERPKGSFSTLEIQRTEQGDSAMYLCASSSRTSSEQFFGPGTRLTVL.

The chain links TRBV7-9 to TRBJ1-4, with a weak D call TRBD1 (5 bases). Germline V gene data show CDR1 as SEHNR and CDR2 as FQNEAQ (reference sequence). The CDR3 is made up of 15 amino acids. With 3 bases removed from V and 5 bases from J, the gap between germline ends came to 13 bases. The CDR3 bases are TGTGCCAGCAGCTTCTCCACGGGGGAGAATGAAAAACTGTTTTTT. Translating it yields CASSFSTGENEKLFF. Drawing the rest from reference TRBV7-9 and TRBJ1-4, the complete variable domain is DTGVSQNPRHKITKRGQNVTFRCDPISEHNRLYWYRQTLGQGPEFLTYFQNEAQLEKSRLLSDRFSAERPKGSFSTLEIQRTEQGDSAMYLCASSFSTGENEKLFFGSGTQLSVL.

This clonotype was detected only a few times. The rearrangement links TRBV6-2 or TRBV6-3 to TRBJ1-1, with 7 bases that match TRBD1. This CDR3 has 13 residues. Germline CDR1 MNHEY, CDR2 SVGEGT. J gave up 3 bases and V 2 bases, and 0 bases lay outside the gene matches. The CDR3 region has the DNA TGTGCCAGCAGTTACGACAGGGACACTGAAGCTTTCTTT. Translated: CASSYDRDTEAFF.

V gene TRBV6-5 combines with J gene TRBJ2-5; D may be TRBD1 or TRBD2 (6 bases each). This CDR3 contains 14 residues. V lost 10 bases, J lost 2 bases, and 17 bases lay in between. The germline gives CDR1 MNHEY, CDR2 SVGAGI. The CDR3 reads CATNNAGHQETQYF. The CDR3 DNA reads as TGTGCCACCAACAATGCGGGACATCAAGAGACCCAGTACTTC.

In its sample, this clonotype was seen once. The chain carries TRBV27 and TRBJ2-2; D unclear. The CDR3 extends over 12 amino acids. V was cut by 3 bases and J by 4 bases, with 3 bases left in between. The germline gives CDR1 MNHEY, CDR2 SMNVEV (reference sequence). CDR3 bases: TGTGCCAGCAGTTTTCCCACCGGGGAGCTGTTTTTT. It translates to CASSFPTGELFF.

The chain links TRBV29-1 to TRBJ2-3; D not resolved. Germline V gene lookup returns CDR1 SQVTM and CDR2 ANQGSEA. The CDR3 has 14 amino acids. The V end was cut by 4 bases, the J end by 2 bases, with 13 bases between. DNA for the CDR3: TGCAGCGTTGGGACGTTAAGAGTCACAGATACGCAGTATTTT. As protein: CSVGTLRVTDTQYF.

The sample holds many counts of this clonotype. This chain joins TRBV7-8 and TRBJ2-5; no clear D. Trimming pared 0 bases from V and 2 bases from J, leaving 10 bases between. The germline gives CDR1 SGHVS, CDR2 FQNEAQ. The CDR3 has 15 residues. The CDR3 loop is CASSLAGSSQETQYF. CDR3 nucleotide sequence: TGTGCCAGCAGCTTAGCAGGGTCTTCGCAAGAGACCCAGTACTTC.

The rearrangement joins TRBV6-1 to TRBJ1-1, with D perhaps matching TRBD1 (6 bases). The CDR3 spans 13 residues. Trimming removed 1 base from V and 7 bases from J, with 10 bases in between. Germline V gives CDR1 MNHNS, CDR2 SASEGT. CDR3 amino acids: CASSEGEDSEAFF. The CDR3 DNA sequence: TGTGCCAGCAGTGAAGGGGAGGACAGTGAAGCTTTCTTT.

This chain links TRBV12-3 or TRBV12-4 with TRBJ1-5, with 8 bases fitting TRBD1. J lost 5 bases, V lost 6 bases, and 3 bases had no gene match. This CDR3 is 13 amino acids long. The CDR3 reads CASSSTGDQPQHF. Here the CDR3 DNA reads TGTGCCAGCAGCTCGACAGGGGATCAGCCCCAGCATTTT.

This clonotype was seen ten or more times. This chain uses TRBV7-2 with TRBJ1-5; weak D call: TRBD1 (6 bases). This CDR3 spans 13 amino acids. Germline V CDR1 and CDR2: SGHTA, FQGNSA. V was shortened by 5 bases and J by 4 bases, with 9 bases between the two germline ends. Written as DNA, the CDR3 is TGTGCCAGCAGCCCAGGGGTGAATCAGCCCCAGCATTTT. This sequence encodes CASSPGVNQPQHF.

This clonotype appeared a few times. The chain joins TRBV27 to TRBJ1-1; possible D gene TRBD1, 6 bases. The CDR3 is made up of 18 amino acids. The germline V gene encodes CDR1 MNHEY and CDR2 SMNVEV (reference sequence). V lost 1 base, J lost 0 bases, and 18 bases lay in between. Here the CDR3 DNA reads TGTGCCAGCAGTTTATTTCCCCCGGACAGTAACATGAACACTGAAGCTTTCTTT. Its protein is CASSLFPPDSNMNTEAFF.

This clonotype was counted once. The genes are TRBV7-2 and TRBJ1-5; a possible D gene is TRBD1 (5 bases). Trimming pared 5 bases from V and 4 bases from J, leaving 15 bases between. There are 15 residues in the CDR3. Germline CDR1 SGHTA, CDR2 FQGNSA. CDR3 in DNA: TGTGCCAGCAGCACATCCTTGGGGGGGAATCAGCCCCAGCATTTT. Amino acid sequence: CASSTSLGGNQPQHF.